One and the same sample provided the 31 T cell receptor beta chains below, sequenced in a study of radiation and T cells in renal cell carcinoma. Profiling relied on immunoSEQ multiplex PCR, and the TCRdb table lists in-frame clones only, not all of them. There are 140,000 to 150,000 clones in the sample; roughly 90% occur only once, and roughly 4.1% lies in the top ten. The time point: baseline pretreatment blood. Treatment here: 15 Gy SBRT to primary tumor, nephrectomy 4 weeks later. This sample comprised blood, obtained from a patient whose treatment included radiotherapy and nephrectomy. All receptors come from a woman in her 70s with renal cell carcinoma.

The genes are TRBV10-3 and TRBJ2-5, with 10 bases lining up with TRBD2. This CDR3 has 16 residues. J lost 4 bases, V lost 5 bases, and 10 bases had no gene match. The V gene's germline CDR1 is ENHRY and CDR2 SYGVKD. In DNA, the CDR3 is TGTGCCATCAGTTCGCTAGCGGGGGCCAGCACAGAGACCCAGTACTTC. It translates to CAISSLAGASTETQYF.

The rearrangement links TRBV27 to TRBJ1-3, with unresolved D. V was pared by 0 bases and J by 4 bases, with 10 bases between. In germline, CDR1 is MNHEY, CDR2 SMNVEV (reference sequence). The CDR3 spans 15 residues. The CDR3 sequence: CASSLSGRNGNTIYF. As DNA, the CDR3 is TGTGCCAGCAGTTTATCGGGCAGAAACGGAAACACCATATATTTT.

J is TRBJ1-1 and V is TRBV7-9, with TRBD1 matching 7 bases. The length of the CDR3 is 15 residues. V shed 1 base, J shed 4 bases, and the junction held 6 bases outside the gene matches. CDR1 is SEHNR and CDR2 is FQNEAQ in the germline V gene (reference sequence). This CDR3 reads CASSLEGGGSTEAFF. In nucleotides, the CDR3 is TGTGCCAGCAGCTTAGAAGGGGGCGGAAGCACTGAAGCTTTCTTT. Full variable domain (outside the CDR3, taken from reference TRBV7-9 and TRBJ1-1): DTGVSQNPRHKITKRGQNVTFRCDPISEHNRLYWYRQTLGQGPEFLTYFQNEAQLEKSRLLSDRFSAERPKGSFSTLEIQRTEQGDSAMYLCASSLEGGGSTEAFFGQGTRLTVV.

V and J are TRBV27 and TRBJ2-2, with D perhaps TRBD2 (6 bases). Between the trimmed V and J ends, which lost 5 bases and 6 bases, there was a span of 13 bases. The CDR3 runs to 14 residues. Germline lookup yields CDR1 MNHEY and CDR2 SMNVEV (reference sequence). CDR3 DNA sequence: TGTGCCAGCAGTCGGCAAGGAGGGGCCGGGGAGCTGTTTTTT. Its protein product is CASSRQGGAGELFF.

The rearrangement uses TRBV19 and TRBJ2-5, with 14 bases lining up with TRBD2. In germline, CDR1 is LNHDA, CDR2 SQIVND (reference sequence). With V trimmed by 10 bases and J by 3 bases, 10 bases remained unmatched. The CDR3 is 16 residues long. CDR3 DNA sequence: TGTGCCACCCTAAGGCCGGGACTAGCGGGGGAAGAGACCCAGTACTTC. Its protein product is CATLRPGLAGEETQYF. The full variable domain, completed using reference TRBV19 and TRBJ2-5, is DGGITQSPKYLFRKEGQNVTLSCEQNLNHDAMYWYRQDPGQGLRLIYYSQIVNDFQKGDIAEGYSVSREKKESFPLTVTSAQKNPTAFYLCATLRPGLAGEETQYFGPGTRLLVL.

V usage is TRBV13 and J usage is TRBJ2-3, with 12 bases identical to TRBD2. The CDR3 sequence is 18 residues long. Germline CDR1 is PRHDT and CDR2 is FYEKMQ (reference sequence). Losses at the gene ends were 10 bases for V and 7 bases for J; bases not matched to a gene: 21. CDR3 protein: CATTLWTSGEGRGYTQYF. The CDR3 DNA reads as TGTGCCACCACACTATGGACTAGCGGGGAGGGGCGCGGGTATACGCAGTATTTT. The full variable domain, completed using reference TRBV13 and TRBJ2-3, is AAGVIQSPRHLIKEKRETATLKCYPIPRHDTVYWYQQGPGQDPQFLISFYEKMQSDKGSIPDRFSAQQFSDYHSELNMSSLELGDSALYFCATTLWTSGEGRGYTQYFGPGTRLTVL.

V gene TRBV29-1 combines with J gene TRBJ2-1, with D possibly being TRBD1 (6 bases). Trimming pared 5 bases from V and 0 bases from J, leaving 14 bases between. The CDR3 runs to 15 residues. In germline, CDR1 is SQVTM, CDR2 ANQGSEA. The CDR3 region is CSVPDSEFSYNEQFF. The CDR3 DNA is TGCAGCGTTCCGGACAGCGAATTCTCCTACAATGAGCAGTTCTTC.

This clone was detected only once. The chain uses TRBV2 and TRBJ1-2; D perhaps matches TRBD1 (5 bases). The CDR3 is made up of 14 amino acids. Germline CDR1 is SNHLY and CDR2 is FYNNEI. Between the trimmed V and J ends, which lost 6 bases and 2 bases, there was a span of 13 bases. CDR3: CASRYNRGNYGYTF. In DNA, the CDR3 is TGTGCCAGCAGATACAATCGGGGCAACTATGGCTACACCTTC.

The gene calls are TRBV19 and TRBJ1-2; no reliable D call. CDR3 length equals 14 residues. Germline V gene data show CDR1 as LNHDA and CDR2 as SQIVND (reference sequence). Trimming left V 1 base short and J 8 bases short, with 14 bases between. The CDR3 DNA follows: TGTGCCAGTAGTATAGGAAGCGTTTCTGGAGGCTACACCTTC. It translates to CASSIGSVSGGYTF.

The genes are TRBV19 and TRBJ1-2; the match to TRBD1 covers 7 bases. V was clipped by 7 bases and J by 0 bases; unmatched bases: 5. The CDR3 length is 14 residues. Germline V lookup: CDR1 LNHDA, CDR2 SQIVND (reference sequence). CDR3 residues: CASKDRVANYGYTF. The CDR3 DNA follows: TGTGCCAGTAAAGACAGGGTGGCTAACTATGGCTACACCTTC.

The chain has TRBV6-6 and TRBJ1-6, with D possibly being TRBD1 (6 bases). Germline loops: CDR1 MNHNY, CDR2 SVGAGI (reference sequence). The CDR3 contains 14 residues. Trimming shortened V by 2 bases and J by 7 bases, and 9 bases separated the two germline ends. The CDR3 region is CASSYGTTNSPLHF. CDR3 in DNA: TGTGCCAGCAGTTACGGGACAACCAATTCACCCCTCCACTTT.

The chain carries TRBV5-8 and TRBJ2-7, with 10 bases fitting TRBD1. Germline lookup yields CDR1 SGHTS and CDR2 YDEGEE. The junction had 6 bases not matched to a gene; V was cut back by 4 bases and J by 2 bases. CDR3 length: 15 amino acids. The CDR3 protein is CASSLTGTGAYEQYF. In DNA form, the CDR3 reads TGTGCCAGCAGCCTCACCGGGACAGGGGCCTACGAGCAGTACTTC.

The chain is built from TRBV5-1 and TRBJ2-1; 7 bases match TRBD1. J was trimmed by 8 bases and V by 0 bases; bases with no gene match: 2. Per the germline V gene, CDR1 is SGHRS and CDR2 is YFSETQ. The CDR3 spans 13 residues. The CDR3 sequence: CASSLGQGYEQFF. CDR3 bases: TGCGCCAGCAGCTTGGGACAGGGCTATGAGCAGTTCTTC.

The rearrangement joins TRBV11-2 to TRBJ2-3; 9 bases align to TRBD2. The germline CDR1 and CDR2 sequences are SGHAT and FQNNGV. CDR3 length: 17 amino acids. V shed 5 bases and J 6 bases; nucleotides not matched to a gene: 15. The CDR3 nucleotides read TGTGCCAGCAGCCCCTGGAGAAGCGGGGGGCGACTCGATACGCAGTATTTT. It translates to CASSPWRSGGRLDTQYF. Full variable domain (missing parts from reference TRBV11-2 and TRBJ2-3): EAGVAQSPRYKIIEKRQSVAFWCNPISGHATLYWYQQILGQGPKLLIQFQNNGVVDDSQLPKDRFSAERLKGVDSTLKIQPAKLEDSAVYLCASSPWRSGGRLDTQYFGPGTRLTVL.

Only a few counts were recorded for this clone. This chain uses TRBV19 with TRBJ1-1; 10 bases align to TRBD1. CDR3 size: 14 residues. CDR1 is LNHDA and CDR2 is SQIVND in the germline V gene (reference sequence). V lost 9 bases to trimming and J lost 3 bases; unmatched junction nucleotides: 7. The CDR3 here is CASRQGAKDTEAFF. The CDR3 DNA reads TGTGCCAGCAGACAGGGGGCAAAGGACACTGAAGCTTTCTTT.

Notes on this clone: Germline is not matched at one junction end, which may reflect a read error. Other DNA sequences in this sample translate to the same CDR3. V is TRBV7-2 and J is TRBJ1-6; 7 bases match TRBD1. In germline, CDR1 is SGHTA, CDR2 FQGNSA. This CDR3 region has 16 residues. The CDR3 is CASSFGLTGAGSPLHF. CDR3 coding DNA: TGTGCCAGCAGCTTTGGTCTCACAGGGGCTGGTTCACCCCTTCACTTT. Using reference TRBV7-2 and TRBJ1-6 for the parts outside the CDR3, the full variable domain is GAGVSQSPSNKVTEKGKDVELRCDPISGHTALYWYRQSLGQGLEFLIYFQGNSAPDKSGLPSDRFSAERTGGSVSTLTIQRTQQEDSAVYLCASSFGLTGAGSPLHFGNGTRLTVT.

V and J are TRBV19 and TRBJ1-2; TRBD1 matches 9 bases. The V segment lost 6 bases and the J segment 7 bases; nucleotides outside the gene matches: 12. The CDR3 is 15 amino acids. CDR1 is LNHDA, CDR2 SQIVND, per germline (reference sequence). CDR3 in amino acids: CASRHERDRAGGYTF. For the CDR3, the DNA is TGTGCCAGTAGACACGAGCGGGACAGGGCAGGTGGCTACACCTTC.

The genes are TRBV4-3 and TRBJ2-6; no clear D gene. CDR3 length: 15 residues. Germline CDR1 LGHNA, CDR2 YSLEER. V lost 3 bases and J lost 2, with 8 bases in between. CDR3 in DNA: TGCGCCAGCAGCCAGGGTGGGGCTGGGGCCAACGTCCTGACTTTC. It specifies CASSQGGAGANVLTF.

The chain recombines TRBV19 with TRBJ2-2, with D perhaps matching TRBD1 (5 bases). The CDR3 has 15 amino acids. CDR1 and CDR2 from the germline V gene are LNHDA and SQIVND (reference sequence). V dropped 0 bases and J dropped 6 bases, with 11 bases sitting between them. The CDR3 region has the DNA TGTGCCAGTAGTATAGAGTTGGGGCCGGCCGGGGAGCTGTTTTTT. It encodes CASSIELGPAGELFF.

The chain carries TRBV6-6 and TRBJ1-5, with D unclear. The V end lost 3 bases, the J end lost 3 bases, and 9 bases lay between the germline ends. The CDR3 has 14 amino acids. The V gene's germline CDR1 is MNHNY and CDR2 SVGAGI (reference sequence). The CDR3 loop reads CASSYYYNNQPQHF. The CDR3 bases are TGTGCCAGCAGTTATTACTATAACAATCAGCCCCAGCATTTT.

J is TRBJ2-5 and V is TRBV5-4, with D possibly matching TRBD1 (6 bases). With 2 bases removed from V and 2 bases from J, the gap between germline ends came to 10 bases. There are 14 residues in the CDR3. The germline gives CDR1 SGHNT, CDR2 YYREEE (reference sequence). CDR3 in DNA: TGTGCCAGCAGCTTCCGACAGGTTCAAGAGACCCAGTACTTC. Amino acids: CASSFRQVQETQYF.

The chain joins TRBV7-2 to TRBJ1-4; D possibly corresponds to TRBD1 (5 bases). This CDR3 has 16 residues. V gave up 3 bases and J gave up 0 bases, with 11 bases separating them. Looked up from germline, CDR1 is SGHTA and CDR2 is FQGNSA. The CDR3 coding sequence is TGTGCCAGCAGCTTTCGGGGGTCCGCAACTAATGAAAAACTGTTTTTT. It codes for CASSFRGSATNEKLFF.

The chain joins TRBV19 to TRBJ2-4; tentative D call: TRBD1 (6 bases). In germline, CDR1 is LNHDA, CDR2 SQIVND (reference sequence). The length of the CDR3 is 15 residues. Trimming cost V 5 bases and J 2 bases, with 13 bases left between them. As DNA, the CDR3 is TGTGCCAGTAGTTCCGGACAGAGCTCCAAAAACATTCAGTACTTC. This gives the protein CASSSGQSSKNIQYF.

The CDR3 region is CASSKIRLPHSSYNSPLHF. The CDR3 coding sequence is TGTGCCAGCAGCAAAATCCGCCTCCCCCATTCATCCTATAATTCACCCCTCCACTTT. The chain is built from TRBV21-1 and TRBJ1-6. TRBV21-1 is a listed pseudogene. The CDR3 has 19 amino acids.

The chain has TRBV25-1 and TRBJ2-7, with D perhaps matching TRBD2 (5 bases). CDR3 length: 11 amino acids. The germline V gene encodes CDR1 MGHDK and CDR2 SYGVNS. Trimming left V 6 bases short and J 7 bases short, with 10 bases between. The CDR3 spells CASRIGREQYF. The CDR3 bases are TGTGCCAGCAGGATAGGGAGAGAGCAGTACTTC.

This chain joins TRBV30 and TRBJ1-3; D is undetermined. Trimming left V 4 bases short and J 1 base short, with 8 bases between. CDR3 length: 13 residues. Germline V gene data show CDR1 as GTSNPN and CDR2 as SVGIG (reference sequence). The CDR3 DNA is TGTGCCTGGAAGATAGGGTCTGGAAACACCATATATTTT. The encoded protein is CAWKIGSGNTIYF.

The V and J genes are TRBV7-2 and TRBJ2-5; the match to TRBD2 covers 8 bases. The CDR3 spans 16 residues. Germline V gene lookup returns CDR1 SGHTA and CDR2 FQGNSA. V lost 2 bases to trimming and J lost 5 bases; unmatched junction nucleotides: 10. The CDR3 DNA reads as TGTGCCAGCAGCTTATTGCCGGGACTAGGGTCTGAGACCCAGTACTTC. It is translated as CASSLLPGLGSETQYF. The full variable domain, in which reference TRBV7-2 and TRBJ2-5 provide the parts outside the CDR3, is GAGVSQSPSNKVTEKGKDVELRCDPISGHTALYWYRQSLGQGLEFLIYFQGNSAPDKSGLPSDRFSAERTGGSVSTLTIQRTQQEDSAVYLCASSLLPGLGSETQYFGPGTRLLVL.

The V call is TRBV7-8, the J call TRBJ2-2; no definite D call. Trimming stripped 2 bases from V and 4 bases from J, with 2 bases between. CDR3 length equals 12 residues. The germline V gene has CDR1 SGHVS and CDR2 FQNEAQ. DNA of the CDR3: TGTGCCAGCAGCTTACGCACCGGGGAGCTGTTTTTT. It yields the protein CASSLRTGELFF.

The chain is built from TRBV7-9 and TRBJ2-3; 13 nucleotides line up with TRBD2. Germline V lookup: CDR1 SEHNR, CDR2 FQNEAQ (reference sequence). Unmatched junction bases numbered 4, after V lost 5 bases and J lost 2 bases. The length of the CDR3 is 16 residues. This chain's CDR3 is CASSAGTSGATDTQYF. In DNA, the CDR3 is TGTGCCAGCAGCGCAGGGACTAGCGGGGCCACAGATACGCAGTATTTT.

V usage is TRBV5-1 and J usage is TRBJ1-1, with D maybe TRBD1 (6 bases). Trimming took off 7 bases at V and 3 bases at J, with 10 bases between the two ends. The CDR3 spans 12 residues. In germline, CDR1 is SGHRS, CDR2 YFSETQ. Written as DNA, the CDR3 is TGCGCCAGCGGCAACAGGGACACTGAAGCTTTCTTT. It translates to CASGNRDTEAFF.

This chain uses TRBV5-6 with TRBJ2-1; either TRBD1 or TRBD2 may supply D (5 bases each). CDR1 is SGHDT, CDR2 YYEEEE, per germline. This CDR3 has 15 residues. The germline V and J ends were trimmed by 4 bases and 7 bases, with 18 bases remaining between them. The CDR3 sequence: CASSGPGRGVNEQFF. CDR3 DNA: TGTGCCAGCAGCGGACCGGGACGGGGAGTAAATGAGCAGTTCTTC. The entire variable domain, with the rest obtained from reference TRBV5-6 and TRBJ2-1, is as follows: DAGVTQSPTHLIKTRGQQVTLRCSPKSGHDTVSWYQQALGQGPQFIFQYYEEEERQRGNFPDRFSGHQFPNYSSELNVNALLLGDSALYLCASSGPGRGVNEQFFGPGTRLTVL.